Listed below are T cell receptor beta chains from one sample, sequenced in a study of blood T cell repertoires in COVID-19. Sequenced by immunoSEQ multiplex PCR; TCRdb stores in-frame clones only, minus some. The sample contains roughly 250,000 clones, approximately 80% of which appear only once. Source material: peripheral blood. These receptors were obtained from a woman aged 55-70 years with active or convalescent COVID-19. The CDR3 runs from the conserved cysteine through the conserved F or W. Each record gives: D gene, clone size, CDR3 length, V gene, J gene, CDR3 DNA, CDR3 protein. The D gene is left open where the match is weak. Size is omitted from some rows. Given values are once, few, many or a class for expanded clones.

D gene: TRBD2
clone size: .
CDR3 length: 16
V gene: TRBV5-4
J gene: TRBJ2-5
CDR3 DNA: TGTGCCAGCAGCTTGGCCGGCCGGGGGGGCCGGGAGACCCAGTACTTC
CDR3 protein: CASSLAGRGGRETQYF

D gene: TRBD1
clone size: .
CDR3 length: 16
V gene: TRBV9
J gene: TRBJ1-6
CDR3 DNA: TGTGCCAGCAGCGTAGGAGGACAGGGGTCGAATTCACCCCTCCACTTT
CDR3 protein: CASSVGGQGSNSPLHF

D gene: .
clone size: once
CDR3 length: 14
V gene: TRBV5-6
J gene: TRBJ1-2
CDR3 DNA: TGTGCCAGCAGCGGCCGGGTCAGATCCTATGGCTACACCTTC
CDR3 protein: CASSGRVRSYGYTF

D gene: .
clone size: .
CDR3 length: 15
V gene: TRBV21-1
J gene: TRBJ1-3
CDR3 DNA: TGTGCCAGCAGCAAAGGGGCAGGAAATGGAAACACCATATATTTT
CDR3 protein: CASSKGAGNGNTIYF

D gene: TRBD1
clone size: .
CDR3 length: 15
V gene: TRBV5-1
J gene: TRBJ2-3
CDR3 DNA: TGCGCCAGCAGCCCGGGGACAGCCGGCACAGATACGCAGTATTTT
CDR3 protein: CASSPGTAGTDTQYF

D gene: TRBD1
clone size: .
CDR3 length: 15
V gene: TRBV5-8
J gene: TRBJ2-5
CDR3 DNA: TGTGCCAGCAGCTTCGGGACAGGACACCAAGAGACCCAGTACTTC
CDR3 protein: CASSFGTGHQETQYF

D gene: TRBD2
clone size: .
CDR3 length: 13
V gene: TRBV19
J gene: TRBJ2-5
CDR3 DNA: TGTGCCAGTAGTCCTAGCGGGGGAAAGACCCAGTACTTC
CDR3 protein: CASSPSGGKTQYF

D gene: TRBD1
clone size: .
CDR3 length: 15
V gene: TRBV27
J gene: TRBJ2-3
CDR3 DNA: TGTGCCAGCGCAGGTTGGGACAGGGGGCTACATACGCAGTATTTT
CDR3 protein: CASAGWDRGLHTQYF

D gene: TRBD1
clone size: .
CDR3 length: 15
V gene: TRBV5-4
J gene: TRBJ1-1
CDR3 DNA: TGTGCCAGCAGCCAGAAGACAGGGGTGCTCACTGAAGCTTTCTTT
CDR3 protein: CASSQKTGVLTEAFF

D gene: .
clone size: few
CDR3 length: 17
V gene: TRBV13
J gene: TRBJ1-1
CDR3 DNA: TGTGCCAGCAGCCCCCCTAGGGAGGGGACGGGAGACCTCGAAGCTTTCTTT
CDR3 protein: CASSPPREGTGDLEAFF

D gene: .
clone size: .
CDR3 length: 13
V gene: TRBV2
J gene: TRBJ1-1
CDR3 DNA: TGTGCCAGCAGTTACCAGGGAGGGACTGAAGCTTTCTTT
CDR3 protein: CASSYQGGTEAFF

D gene: .
clone size: .
CDR3 length: 14
V gene: TRBV30
J gene: TRBJ1-3
CDR3 DNA: TGTGCCTGGAGGCAGGCCTCACCTGGAAACACCATATATTTT
CDR3 protein: CAWRQASPGNTIYF

D gene: TRBD2
clone size: .
CDR3 length: 18
V gene: TRBV19
J gene: TRBJ2-3
CDR3 DNA: TGTGCCAGTAGTAATCAGAAACGGACTAGCGGGGGAGAAGATACGCAGTATTTT
CDR3 protein: CASSNQKRTSGGEDTQYF

D gene: TRBD1
clone size: .
CDR3 length: 15
V gene: TRBV7-8
J gene: TRBJ1-2
CDR3 DNA: TGTGCCAGCAGCATTTCCGGACAGGGTGGATATGGCTACACCTTC
CDR3 protein: CASSISGQGGYGYTF

D gene: .
clone size: .
CDR3 length: 14
V gene: TRBV24-1
J gene: TRBJ2-3
CDR3 DNA: TGTGCCACCAGTCCGGGGGGCCGCACAGATACGCAGTATTTT
CDR3 protein: CATSPGGRTDTQYF

D gene: .
clone size: .
CDR3 length: 15
V gene: TRBV3-1/TRBV3-2
J gene: TRBJ1-4
CDR3 DNA: TGTGCCAGCAGCCTCCGCGGGGGGCTAAATGAAAAACTGTTTTTT
CDR3 protein: CASSLRGGLNEKLFF

D gene: .
clone size: .
CDR3 length: 16
V gene: TRBV27
J gene: TRBJ1-3
CDR3 DNA: TGTGCCAGCAGTTCGATAGGGGGACGCTCTGGAAACACCATATATTTT
CDR3 protein: CASSSIGGRSGNTIYF

D gene: .
clone size: few
CDR3 length: 16
V gene: TRBV7-9
J gene: TRBJ2-3
CDR3 DNA: TGTGCCAGCAGCACCGGACAGTTACGCAGCACAGATACGCAGTATTTT
CDR3 protein: CASSTGQLRSTDTQYF

D gene: .
clone size: .
CDR3 length: 13
V gene: TRBV2
J gene: TRBJ1-1
CDR3 DNA: TGTGCCAGCAAACTACAGGGGAACACTGAAGCTTTCTTT
CDR3 protein: CASKLQGNTEAFF

D gene: .
clone size: .
CDR3 length: 17
V gene: TRBV7-9
J gene: TRBJ1-2
CDR3 DNA: TGTGCCAGCAGCCACGACAGGCGACGGCGCCCTAACTATGGCTACACCTTC
CDR3 protein: CASSHDRRRRPNYGYTF

D gene: .
clone size: .
CDR3 length: 13
V gene: TRBV7-9
J gene: TRBJ1-2
CDR3 DNA: TGTGCCAGCAGCTTAGATGTAGACTATGGCTACACCTTC
CDR3 protein: CASSLDVDYGYTF

D gene: TRBD2
clone size: .
CDR3 length: 15
V gene: TRBV3-1/TRBV3-2
J gene: TRBJ2-2
CDR3 DNA: TGTGCCAGCACCGGCGGGGGGGGATACACCGGGGAGCTGTTTTTT
CDR3 protein: CASTGGGGYTGELFF

D gene: TRBD2
clone size: once
CDR3 length: 16
V gene: TRBV6-5
J gene: TRBJ2-3
CDR3 DNA: TGTGCCAGCAGTTACCGGCTAGCGGGGGGCCCAGATACGCAGTATTTT
CDR3 protein: CASSYRLAGGPDTQYF

D gene: .
clone size: .
CDR3 length: 16
V gene: TRBV9
J gene: TRBJ2-3
CDR3 DNA: TGTGCCAGCAGCCCACGGGTTAGCGGATCCGGTGATACGCAGTATTTT
CDR3 protein: CASSPRVSGSGDTQYF

D gene: TRBD2
clone size: .
CDR3 length: 15
V gene: TRBV9
J gene: TRBJ2-3
CDR3 DNA: TGTGCCAGCAGCGTATTGGCTAGCGGGGGTGGTACGCAGTATTTT
CDR3 protein: CASSVLASGGGTQYF

D gene: .
clone size: .
CDR3 length: 11
V gene: TRBV4-1
J gene: TRBJ2-1
CDR3 DNA: TGCGCCAGCACCGAGGACAATGAGCAGTTCTTC
CDR3 protein: CASTEDNEQFF

D gene: .
clone size: few
CDR3 length: 17
V gene: TRBV4-1
J gene: TRBJ2-5
CDR3 DNA: TGCGCCAGCAGCCAAGGTCACACGGGGGTAAAGGGAGAGACCCAGTACTTC
CDR3 protein: CASSQGHTGVKGETQYF

D gene: TRBD2
clone size: .
CDR3 length: 16
V gene: TRBV5-6
J gene: TRBJ2-1
CDR3 DNA: TGTGCCAGCAGCGGGGGGACTAGCGGGGACTACAATGAGCAGTTCTTC
CDR3 protein: CASSGGTSGDYNEQFF

D gene: .
clone size: .
CDR3 length: 14
V gene: TRBV2
J gene: TRBJ2-7
CDR3 DNA: TGTGCCAGCAGTTCACAGCCGCCTGCCTACGAGCAGTACTTC
CDR3 protein: CASSSQPPAYEQYF

D gene: TRBD1
clone size: .
CDR3 length: 16
V gene: TRBV4-2
J gene: TRBJ1-5
CDR3 DNA: TGTGCCAGCAGCCAAGAAGGGACAGGGTACAATCAGCCCCAGCATTTT
CDR3 protein: CASSQEGTGYNQPQHF

D gene: .
clone size: .
CDR3 length: 13
V gene: TRBV10-3
J gene: TRBJ1-1
CDR3 DNA: TGTGCCATCAGTGAGACGGGGGGGTTGGACGCTTTCTTT
CDR3 protein: CAISETGGLDAFF

D gene: TRBD2
clone size: .
CDR3 length: 16
V gene: TRBV5-1
J gene: TRBJ2-7
CDR3 DNA: TGCGCCAGCAGCCGCGGGGGGGATATCGCTTCCTACGAGCAGTACTTC
CDR3 protein: CASSRGGDIASYEQYF

D gene: TRBD1
clone size: .
CDR3 length: 15
V gene: TRBV5-5
J gene: TRBJ2-7
CDR3 DNA: TGTGCCAGCAGCTTGGCGTCGACAGGGATCTACGAGCAGTACTTC
CDR3 protein: CASSLASTGIYEQYF

D gene: .
clone size: .
CDR3 length: 11
V gene: TRBV9
J gene: TRBJ1-2
CDR3 DNA: TGTGCCACCACGGGGGTTTCTGGCTACACCTTC
CDR3 protein: CATTGVSGYTF

D gene: .
clone size: .
CDR3 length: 15
V gene: TRBV7-8
J gene: TRBJ2-7
CDR3 DNA: TGTGCCAGCAGCTCAGACTCCCAGCGGTCCTACGAGCAGTACTTC
CDR3 protein: CASSSDSQRSYEQYF

D gene: TRBD1
clone size: .
CDR3 length: 16
V gene: TRBV3-1/TRBV3-2
J gene: TRBJ1-2
CDR3 DNA: TGTGCCAGCAGCCCAATACCTGGACAGGGAAGCGATGGTTACACCTTC
CDR3 protein: CASSPIPGQGSDGYTF

D gene: TRBD1
clone size: .
CDR3 length: 12
V gene: TRBV14
J gene: TRBJ1-2
CDR3 DNA: TGTGCCAGCAGCTCCACAGGGGTTGGCTACACCTTC
CDR3 protein: CASSSTGVGYTF

D gene: TRBD1
clone size: .
CDR3 length: 15
V gene: TRBV6-5
J gene: TRBJ1-2
CDR3 DNA: TGTGCCAGCAGTCAGGGGACAGGGGGCGCGGTGGGCTACACCTTC
CDR3 protein: CASSQGTGGAVGYTF

D gene: .
clone size: few
CDR3 length: 15
V gene: TRBV18
J gene: TRBJ2-2
CDR3 DNA: TGTGCCAGCTCACCACGTGACAGCAACACCGGGGAGCTGTTTTTT
CDR3 protein: CASSPRDSNTGELFF

D gene: .
clone size: .
CDR3 length: 15
V gene: TRBV5-5
J gene: TRBJ1-1
CDR3 DNA: TGTGCCAGCAGCTTTTATGCCGGTTCTAGCACTGAAGCTTTCTTT
CDR3 protein: CASSFYAGSSTEAFF